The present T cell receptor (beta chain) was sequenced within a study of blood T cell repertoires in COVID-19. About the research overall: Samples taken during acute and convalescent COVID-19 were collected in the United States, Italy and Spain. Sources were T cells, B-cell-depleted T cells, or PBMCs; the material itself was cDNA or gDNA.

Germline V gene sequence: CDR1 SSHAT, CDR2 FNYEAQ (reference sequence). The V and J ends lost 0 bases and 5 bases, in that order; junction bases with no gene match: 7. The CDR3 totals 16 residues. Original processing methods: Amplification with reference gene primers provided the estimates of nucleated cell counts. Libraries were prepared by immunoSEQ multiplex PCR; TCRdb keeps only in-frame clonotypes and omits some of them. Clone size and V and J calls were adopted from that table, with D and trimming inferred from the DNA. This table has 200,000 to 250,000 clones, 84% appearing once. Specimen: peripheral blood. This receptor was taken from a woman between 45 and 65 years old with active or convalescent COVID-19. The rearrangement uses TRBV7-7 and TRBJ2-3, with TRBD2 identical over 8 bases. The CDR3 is CASSLAGGLAGDTQYF. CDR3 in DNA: TGTGCCAGCAGCTTAGCGGGCGGGCTAGCGGGAGATACGCAGTATTTT.